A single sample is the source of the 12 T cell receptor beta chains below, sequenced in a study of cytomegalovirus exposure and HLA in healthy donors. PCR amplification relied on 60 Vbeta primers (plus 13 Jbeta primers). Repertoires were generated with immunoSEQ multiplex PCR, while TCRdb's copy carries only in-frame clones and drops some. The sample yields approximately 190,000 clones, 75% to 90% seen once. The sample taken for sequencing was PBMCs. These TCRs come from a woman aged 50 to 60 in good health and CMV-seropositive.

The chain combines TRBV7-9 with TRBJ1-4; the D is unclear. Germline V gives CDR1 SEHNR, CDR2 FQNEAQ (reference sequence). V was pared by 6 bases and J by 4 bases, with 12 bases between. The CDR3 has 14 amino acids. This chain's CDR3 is CASSLGSGNEKLFF. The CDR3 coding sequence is TGTGCCAGCAGTCTCGGATCAGGTAATGAAAAACTGTTTTTT. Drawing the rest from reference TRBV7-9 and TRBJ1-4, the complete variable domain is DTGVSQNPRHKITKRGQNVTFRCDPISEHNRLYWYRQTLGQGPEFLTYFQNEAQLEKSRLLSDRFSAERPKGSFSTLEIQRTEQGDSAMYLCASSLGSGNEKLFFGSGTQLSVL.

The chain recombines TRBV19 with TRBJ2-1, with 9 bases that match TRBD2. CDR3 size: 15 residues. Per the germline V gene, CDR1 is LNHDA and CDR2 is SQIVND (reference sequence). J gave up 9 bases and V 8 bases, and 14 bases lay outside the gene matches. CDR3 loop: CASHGGRAIGGEQFF. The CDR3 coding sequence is TGTGCCAGTCATGGCGGGAGGGCCATAGGTGGTGAGCAGTTCTTC.

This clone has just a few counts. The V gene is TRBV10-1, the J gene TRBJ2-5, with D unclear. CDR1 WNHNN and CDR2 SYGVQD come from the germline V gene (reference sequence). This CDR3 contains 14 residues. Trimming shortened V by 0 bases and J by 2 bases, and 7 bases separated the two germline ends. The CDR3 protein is CASSESEAQETQYF. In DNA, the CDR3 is TGCGCCAGCAGTGAGTCCGAGGCTCAAGAGACCCAGTACTTC.

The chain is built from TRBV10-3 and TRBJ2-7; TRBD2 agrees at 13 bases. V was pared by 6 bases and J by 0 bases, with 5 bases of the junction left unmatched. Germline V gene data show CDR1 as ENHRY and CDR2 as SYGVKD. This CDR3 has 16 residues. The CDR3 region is CAISAGLAGASYEQYF. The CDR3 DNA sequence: TGTGCCATCAGCGCTGGACTAGCGGGGGCCTCCTACGAGCAGTACTTC.

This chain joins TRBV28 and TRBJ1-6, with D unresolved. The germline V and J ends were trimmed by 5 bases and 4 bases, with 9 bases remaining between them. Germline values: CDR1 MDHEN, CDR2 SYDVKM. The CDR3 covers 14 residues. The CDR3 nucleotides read TGTGCCAGCAGTGCCGGGAGTTATAATTCACCCCTCCACTTT. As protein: CASSAGSYNSPLHF. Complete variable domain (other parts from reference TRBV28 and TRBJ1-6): DVKVTQSSRYLVKRTGEKVFLECVQDMDHENMFWYRQDPGLGLRLIYFSYDVKMKEKGDIPEGYSVSREKKERFSLILESASTNQTSMYLCASSAGSYNSPLHFGNGTRLTVT.

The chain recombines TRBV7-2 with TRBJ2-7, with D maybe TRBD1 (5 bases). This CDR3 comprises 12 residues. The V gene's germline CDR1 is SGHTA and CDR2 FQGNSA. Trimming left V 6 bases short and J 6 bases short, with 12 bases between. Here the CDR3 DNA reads TGTGCCAGCAGTTTCAGGGCGGTCGAGCAGTACTTC. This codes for CASSFRAVEQYF.

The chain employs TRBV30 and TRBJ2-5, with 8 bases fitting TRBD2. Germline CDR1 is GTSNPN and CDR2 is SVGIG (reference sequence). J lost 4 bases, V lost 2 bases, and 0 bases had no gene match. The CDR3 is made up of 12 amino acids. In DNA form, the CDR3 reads TGTGCCTGGAGTCGGGGGGGAGAGACCCAGTACTTC. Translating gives CAWSRGGETQYF.

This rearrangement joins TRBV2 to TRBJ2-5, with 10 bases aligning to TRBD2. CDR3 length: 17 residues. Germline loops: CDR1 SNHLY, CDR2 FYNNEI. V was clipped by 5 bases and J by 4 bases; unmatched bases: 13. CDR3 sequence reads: CASSPSLSGGARETQYF. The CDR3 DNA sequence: TGTGCCAGCAGTCCATCTTTAAGCGGGGGGGCGAGAGAGACCCAGTACTTC.

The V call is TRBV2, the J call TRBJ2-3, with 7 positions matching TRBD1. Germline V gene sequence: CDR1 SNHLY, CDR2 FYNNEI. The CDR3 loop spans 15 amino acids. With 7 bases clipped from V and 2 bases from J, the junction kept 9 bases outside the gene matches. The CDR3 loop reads CASNPTGIVTDTQYF. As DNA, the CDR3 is TGTGCCAGCAACCCGACAGGGATTGTCACAGATACGCAGTATTTT.

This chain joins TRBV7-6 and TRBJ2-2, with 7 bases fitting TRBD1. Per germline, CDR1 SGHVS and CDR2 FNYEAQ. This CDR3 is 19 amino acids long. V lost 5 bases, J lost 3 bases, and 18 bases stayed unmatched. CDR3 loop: CASSLMEERGLGDTGELFF. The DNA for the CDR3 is TGTGCCAGCAGCCTGATGGAAGAGAGGGGGCTCGGGGACACCGGGGAGCTGTTTTTT.

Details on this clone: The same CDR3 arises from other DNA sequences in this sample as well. The CDR3 coding sequence is TGTGCCAGCAGTTTGACAGGCTATGGCTACACCTTC. It codes for CASSLTGYGYTF. The V call is TRBV28, the J call TRBJ1-2, with D maybe TRBD1 (6 bases). This CDR3 comprises 12 residues. The V gene's germline CDR1 is MDHEN and CDR2 SYDVKM. The V end was cut by 3 bases, the J end by 4 bases, with 6 bases between.

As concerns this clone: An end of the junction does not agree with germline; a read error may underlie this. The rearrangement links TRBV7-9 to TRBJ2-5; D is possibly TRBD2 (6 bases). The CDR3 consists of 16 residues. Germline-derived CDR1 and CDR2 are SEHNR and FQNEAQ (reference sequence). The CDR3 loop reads CSSSPRGAGVQETQYF. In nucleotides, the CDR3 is TGTTCCAGCAGCCCGCGAGGAGCGGGTGTACAAGAGACCCAGTACTTC.